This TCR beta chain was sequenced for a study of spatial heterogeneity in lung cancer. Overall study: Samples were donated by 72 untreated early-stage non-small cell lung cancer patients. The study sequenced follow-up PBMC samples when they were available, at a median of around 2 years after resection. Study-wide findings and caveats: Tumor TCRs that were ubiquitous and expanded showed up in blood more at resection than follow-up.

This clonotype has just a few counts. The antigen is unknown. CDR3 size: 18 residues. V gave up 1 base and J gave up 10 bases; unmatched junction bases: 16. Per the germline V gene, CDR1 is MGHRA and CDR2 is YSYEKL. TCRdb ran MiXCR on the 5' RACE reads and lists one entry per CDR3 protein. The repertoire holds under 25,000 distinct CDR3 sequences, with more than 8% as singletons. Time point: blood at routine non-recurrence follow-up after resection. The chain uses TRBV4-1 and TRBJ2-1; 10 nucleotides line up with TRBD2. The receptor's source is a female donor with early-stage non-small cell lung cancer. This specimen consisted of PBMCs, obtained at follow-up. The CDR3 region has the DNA TGCGCCAGCAGCCAAGTGCGCCTAGCGGGGGCCTCCCGCGCAGAGCAGTTCTTC. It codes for CASSQVRLAGASRAEQFF.